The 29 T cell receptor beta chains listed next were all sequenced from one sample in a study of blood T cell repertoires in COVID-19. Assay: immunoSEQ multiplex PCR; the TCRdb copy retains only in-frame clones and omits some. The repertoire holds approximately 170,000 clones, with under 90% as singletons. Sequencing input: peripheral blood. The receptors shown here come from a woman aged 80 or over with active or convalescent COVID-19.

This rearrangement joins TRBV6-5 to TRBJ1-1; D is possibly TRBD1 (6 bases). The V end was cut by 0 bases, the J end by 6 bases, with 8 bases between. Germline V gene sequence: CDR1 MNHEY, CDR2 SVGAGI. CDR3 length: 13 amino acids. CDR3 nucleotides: TGTGCCAGCAGTTACTCAGGGGGAGCTGAAGCTTTCTTT. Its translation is CASSYSGGAEAFF.

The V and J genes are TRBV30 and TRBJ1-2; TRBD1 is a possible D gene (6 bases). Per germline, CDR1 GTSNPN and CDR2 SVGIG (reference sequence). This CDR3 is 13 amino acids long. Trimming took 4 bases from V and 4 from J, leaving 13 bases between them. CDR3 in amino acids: CAWTWGQAYGYTF. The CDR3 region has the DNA TGTGCCTGGACCTGGGGGCAGGCCTATGGCTACACCTTC. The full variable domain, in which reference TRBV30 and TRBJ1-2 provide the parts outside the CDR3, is SQTIHQWPATLVQPVGSPLSLECTVEGTSNPNLYWYRQAAGRGLQLLFYSVGIGQISSEVPQNLSASRPQDRQFILSSKKLLLSDSGFYLCAWTWGQAYGYTFGSGTRLTVV.

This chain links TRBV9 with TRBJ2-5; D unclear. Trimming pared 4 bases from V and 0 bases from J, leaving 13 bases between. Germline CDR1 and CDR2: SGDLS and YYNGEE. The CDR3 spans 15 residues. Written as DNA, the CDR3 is TGTGCCAGCAGCTTTAGTAGTGACTACCAAGAGACCCAGTACTTC. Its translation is CASSFSSDYQETQYF.

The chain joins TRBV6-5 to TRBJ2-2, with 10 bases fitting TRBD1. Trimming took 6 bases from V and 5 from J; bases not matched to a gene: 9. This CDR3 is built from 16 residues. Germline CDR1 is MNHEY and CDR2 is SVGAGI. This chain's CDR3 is CASSYRDRGGTGELFF. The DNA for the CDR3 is TGTGCCAGCAGCTACCGGGACAGGGGTGGAACCGGGGAGCTGTTTTTT.

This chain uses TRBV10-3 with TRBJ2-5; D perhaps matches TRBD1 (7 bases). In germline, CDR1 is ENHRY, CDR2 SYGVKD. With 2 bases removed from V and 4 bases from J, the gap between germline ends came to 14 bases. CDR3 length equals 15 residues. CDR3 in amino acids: CAISEHRGLGETQYF. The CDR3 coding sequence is TGTGCCATCAGTGAGCACAGGGGACTCGGAGAGACCCAGTACTTC.

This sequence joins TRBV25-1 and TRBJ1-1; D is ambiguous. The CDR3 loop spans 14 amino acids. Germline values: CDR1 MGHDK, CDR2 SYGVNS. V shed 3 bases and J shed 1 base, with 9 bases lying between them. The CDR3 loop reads CASSDGRRNTEAFF. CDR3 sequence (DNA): TGTGCCAGCAGTGATGGCAGGCGGAACACTGAAGCTTTCTTT.

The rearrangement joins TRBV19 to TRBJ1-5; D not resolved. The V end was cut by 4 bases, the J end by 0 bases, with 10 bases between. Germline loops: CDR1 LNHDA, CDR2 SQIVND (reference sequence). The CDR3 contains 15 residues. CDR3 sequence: CASSTHGNSNQPQHF. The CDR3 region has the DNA TGTGCCAGTAGTACCCACGGTAATAGCAATCAGCCCCAGCATTTT. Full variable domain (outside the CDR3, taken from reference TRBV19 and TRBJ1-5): DGGITQSPKYLFRKEGQNVTLSCEQNLNHDAMYWYRQDPGQGLRLIYYSQIVNDFQKGDIAEGYSVSREKKESFPLTVTSAQKNPTAFYLCASSTHGNSNQPQHFGDGTRLSIL.

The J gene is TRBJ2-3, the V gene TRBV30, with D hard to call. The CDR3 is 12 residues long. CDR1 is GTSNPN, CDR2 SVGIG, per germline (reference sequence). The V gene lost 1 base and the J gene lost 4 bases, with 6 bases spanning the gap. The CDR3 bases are TGTGCCTGGAGTGCCAGCGCAGATACGCAGTATTTT. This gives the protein CAWSASADTQYF.

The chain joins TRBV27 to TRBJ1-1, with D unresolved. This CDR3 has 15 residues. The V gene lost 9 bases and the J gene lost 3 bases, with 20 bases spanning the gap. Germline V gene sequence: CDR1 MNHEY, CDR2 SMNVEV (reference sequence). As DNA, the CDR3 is TGTGCCAGTATAAAGACAAACCGAGCAGACACTGAAGCTTTCTTT. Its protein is CASIKTNRADTEAFF.

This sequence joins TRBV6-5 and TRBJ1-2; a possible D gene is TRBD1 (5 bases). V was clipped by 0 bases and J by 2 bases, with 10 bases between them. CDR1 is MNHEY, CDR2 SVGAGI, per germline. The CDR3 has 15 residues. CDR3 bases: TGTGCCAGCAGTTACTCCGGAAGGGGAAACTATGGCTACACCTTC. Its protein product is CASSYSGRGNYGYTF.

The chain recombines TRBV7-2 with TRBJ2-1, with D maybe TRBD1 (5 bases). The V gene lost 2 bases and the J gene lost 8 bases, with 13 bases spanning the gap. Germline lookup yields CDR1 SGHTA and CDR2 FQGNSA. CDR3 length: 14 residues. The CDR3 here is CASSLSAGRDEQFF. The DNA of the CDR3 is TGTGCCAGCAGCTTATCGGCAGGGCGAGATGAGCAGTTCTTC.

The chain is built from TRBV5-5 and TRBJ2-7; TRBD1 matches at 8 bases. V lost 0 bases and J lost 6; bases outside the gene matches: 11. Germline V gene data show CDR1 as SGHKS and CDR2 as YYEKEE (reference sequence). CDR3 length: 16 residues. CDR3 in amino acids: CASSLEGGQGSAEQYF. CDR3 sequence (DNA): TGTGCCAGCAGCTTGGAAGGTGGACAGGGTTCGGCCGAGCAGTACTTC. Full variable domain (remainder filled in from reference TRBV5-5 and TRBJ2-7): DAGVTQSPTHLIKTRGQQVTLRCSPISGHKSVSWYQQVLGQGPQFIFQYYEKEERGRGNFPDRFSARQFPNYSSELNVNALLLGDSALYLCASSLEGGQGSAEQYFGPGTRLTVT.

CDR3 DNA sequence: TGTGCCAGCAGCCAAGATTGGGGGGTCACTGAAGCTTTCTTT. This gives the protein CASSQDWGVTEAFF. The chain links TRBV3-1 (or the pseudogene TRBV3-2) to TRBJ1-1, with D perhaps TRBD1 (5 bases). Trimming cost V 0 bases and J 4 bases, with 9 bases left between them. The germline CDR1 and CDR2 sequences are LGHDT and YNNKEL (reference sequence). This CDR3 has 14 amino acids.

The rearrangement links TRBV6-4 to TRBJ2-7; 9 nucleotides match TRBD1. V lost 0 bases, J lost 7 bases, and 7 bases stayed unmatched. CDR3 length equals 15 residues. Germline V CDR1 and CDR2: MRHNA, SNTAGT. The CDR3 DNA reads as TGTGCCAGCAGTGACTCGGGGACAGGGATCGAGGAGCAGTACTTC. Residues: CASSDSGTGIEEQYF.

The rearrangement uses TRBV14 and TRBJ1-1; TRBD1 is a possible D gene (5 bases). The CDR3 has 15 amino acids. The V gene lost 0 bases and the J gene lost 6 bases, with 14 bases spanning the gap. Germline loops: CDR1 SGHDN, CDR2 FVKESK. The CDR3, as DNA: TGTGCCAGCAGCCAAGAGCAGGGTTTTTTCGCTGAAGCTTTCTTT. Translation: CASSQEQGFFAEAFF.

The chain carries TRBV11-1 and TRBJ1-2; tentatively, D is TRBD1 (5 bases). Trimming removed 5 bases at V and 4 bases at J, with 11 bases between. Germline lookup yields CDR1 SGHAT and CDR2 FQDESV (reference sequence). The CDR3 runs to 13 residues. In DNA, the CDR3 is TGTGCCAGCAGCCCTGACAGTACCTATGGCTACACCTTC. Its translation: CASSPDSTYGYTF.

In DNA form, the CDR3 reads TGTGCCAGTAGTAGTCGCAGGGAAGGTGAAGCTTTCTTT. This translates into CASSSRREGEAFF. This chain links TRBV19 with TRBJ1-1; tentatively, D is TRBD1 (5 bases). V lost 4 bases and J 7 bases, leaving 13 bases between the germline ends. The CDR3 runs 13 residues. Germline-derived CDR1 and CDR2 are LNHDA and SQIVND (reference sequence).

In DNA form, the CDR3 reads TGTGCCAGCAGCTCCGGACTAGCGGGAGGGCCGGGGAACACCGGGGAGCTGTTTTTT. It yields the protein CASSSGLAGGPGNTGELFF. The genes are TRBV5-5 and TRBJ2-2, with 15 bases aligning to TRBD2. V shed 3 bases, J shed 1 base, and the junction held 7 bases outside the gene matches. CDR3 length: 19 amino acids. CDR1 and CDR2 (germline): SGHKS, YYEKEE (reference sequence).

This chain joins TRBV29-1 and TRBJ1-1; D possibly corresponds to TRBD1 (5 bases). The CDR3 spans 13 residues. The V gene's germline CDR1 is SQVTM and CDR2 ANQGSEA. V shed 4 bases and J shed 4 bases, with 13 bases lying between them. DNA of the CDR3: TGCAGCGTTGGTCATCAGGGAGGCACTGAAGCTTTCTTT. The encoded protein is CSVGHQGGTEAFF. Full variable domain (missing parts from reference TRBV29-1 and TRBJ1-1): SAVISQKPSRDICQRGTSLTIQCQVDSQVTMMFWYRQQPGQSLTLIATANQGSEATYESGFVIDKFPISRPNLTFSTLTVSNMSPEDSSIYLCSVGHQGGTEAFFGQGTRLTVV.

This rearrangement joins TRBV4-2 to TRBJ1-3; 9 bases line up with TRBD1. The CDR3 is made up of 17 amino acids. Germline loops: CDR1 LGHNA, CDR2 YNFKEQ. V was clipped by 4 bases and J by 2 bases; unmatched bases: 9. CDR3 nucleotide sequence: TGTGCCAGCAGCCGGCGGGACAGGGTAGAAGCTGGAAACACCATATATTTT. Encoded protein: CASSRRDRVEAGNTIYF.

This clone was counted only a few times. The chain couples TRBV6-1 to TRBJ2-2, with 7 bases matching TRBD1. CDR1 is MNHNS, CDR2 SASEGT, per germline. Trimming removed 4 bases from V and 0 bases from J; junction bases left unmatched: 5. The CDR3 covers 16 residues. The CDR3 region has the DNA TGTGCCAGCAGTGCGGGACAGTACGCGAACACCGGGGAGCTGTTTTTT. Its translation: CASSAGQYANTGELFF.

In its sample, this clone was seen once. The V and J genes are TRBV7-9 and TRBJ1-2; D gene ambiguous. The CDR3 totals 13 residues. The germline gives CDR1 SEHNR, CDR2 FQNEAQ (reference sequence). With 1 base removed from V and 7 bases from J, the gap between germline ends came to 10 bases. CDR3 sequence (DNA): TGTGCCAGCAGCTTAGGGGAGACCTTTGGCTACACCTTC. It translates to CASSLGETFGYTF.

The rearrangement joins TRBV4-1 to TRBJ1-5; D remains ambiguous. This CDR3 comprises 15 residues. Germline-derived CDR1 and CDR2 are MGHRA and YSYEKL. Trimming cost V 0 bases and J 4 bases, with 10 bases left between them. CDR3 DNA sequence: TGCGCCAGCAGCCAAGAGGTCGGGTATAATCAGCCCCAGCATTTT. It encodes CASSQEVGYNQPQHF.

For the CDR3, the DNA is TGTGCCAGCAGTCCCGTTAGCATAACCGGTGGCTACACCTTC. This encodes CASSPVSITGGYTF. The chain employs TRBV7-9 and TRBJ1-2; D remains unclear. V was clipped by 6 bases and J by 7 bases, with 18 bases between them. Germline assignment: CDR1 SEHNR and CDR2 FQNEAQ (reference sequence). This CDR3 has 14 amino acids.

CDR3 DNA: TGTGCCAGTAGTACGCCGGGACAGATTAATGAAAAACTGTTTTTT. Translated: CASSTPGQINEKLFF. This chain joins TRBV19 and TRBJ1-4; 7 nucleotides line up with TRBD1. The CDR3 covers 15 residues. V lost 4 bases and J lost 4; bases outside the gene matches: 6. Germline CDR1 reads LNHDA; CDR2 reads SQIVND (reference sequence).

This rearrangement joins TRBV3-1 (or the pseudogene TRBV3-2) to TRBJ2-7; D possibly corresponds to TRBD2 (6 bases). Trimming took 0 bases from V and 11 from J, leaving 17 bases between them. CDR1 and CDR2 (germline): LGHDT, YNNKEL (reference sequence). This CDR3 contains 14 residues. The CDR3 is CASSQDYPRREKYF. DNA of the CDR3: TGTGCCAGCAGCCAAGATTATCCCCGACGGGAGAAGTACTTC.

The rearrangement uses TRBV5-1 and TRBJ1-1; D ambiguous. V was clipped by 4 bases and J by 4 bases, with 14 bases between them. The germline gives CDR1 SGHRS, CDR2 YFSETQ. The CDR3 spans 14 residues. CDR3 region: CASSANPGGTEAFF. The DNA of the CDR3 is TGCGCCAGCAGCGCAAACCCGGGAGGCACTGAAGCTTTCTTT.

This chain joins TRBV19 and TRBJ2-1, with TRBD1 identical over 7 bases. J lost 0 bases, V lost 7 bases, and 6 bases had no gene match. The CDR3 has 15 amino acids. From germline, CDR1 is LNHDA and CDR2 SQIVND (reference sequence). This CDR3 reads CASTFDRVSYNEQFF. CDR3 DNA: TGTGCCAGTACCTTCGACAGGGTCTCCTACAATGAGCAGTTCTTC.

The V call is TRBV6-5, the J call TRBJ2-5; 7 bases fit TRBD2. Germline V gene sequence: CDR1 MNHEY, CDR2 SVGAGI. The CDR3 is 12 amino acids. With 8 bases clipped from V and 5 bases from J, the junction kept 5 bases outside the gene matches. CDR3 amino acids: CASGRDWETQYF. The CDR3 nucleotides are TGTGCCAGCGGGAGGGATTGGGAGACCCAGTACTTC.